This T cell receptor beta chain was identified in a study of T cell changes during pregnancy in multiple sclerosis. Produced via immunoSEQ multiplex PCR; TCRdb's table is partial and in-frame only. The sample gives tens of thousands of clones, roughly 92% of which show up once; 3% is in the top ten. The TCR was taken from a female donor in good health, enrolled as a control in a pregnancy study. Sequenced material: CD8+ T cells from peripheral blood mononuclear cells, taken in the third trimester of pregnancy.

CDR3 sequence reads: CASSLGQDYEQYF. The CDR3, as DNA: TGTGCCAGCAGCCTAGGACAGGACTACGAGCAGTACTTC. The chain uses TRBV7-2 and TRBJ2-7; 7 bases match TRBD1. V gave up 5 bases and J gave up 3 bases; unmatched junction bases: 4. CDR1 is SGHTA and CDR2 is FQGNSA in the germline V gene. CDR3 length: 13 residues.